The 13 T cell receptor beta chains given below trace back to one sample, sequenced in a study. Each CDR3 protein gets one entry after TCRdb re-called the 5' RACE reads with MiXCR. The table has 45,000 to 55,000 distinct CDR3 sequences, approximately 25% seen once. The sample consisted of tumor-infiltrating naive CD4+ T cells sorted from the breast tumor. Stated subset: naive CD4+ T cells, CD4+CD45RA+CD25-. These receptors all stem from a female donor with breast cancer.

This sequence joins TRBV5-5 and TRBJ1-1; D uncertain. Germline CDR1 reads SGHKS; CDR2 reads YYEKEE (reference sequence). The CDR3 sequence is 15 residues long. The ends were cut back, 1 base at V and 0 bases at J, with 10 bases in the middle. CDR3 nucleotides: TGTGCCAGCAGCTTGTCTGCCAGACTGAACACTGAAGCTTTCTTT. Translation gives CASSLSARLNTEAFF.

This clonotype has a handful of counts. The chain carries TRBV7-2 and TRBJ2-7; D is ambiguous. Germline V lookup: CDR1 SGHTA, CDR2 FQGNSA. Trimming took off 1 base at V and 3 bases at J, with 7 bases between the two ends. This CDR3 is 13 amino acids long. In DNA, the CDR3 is TGTGCCAGCAGCTTAGTAGCTTTCTACGAGCAGTACTTC. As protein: CASSLVAFYEQYF.

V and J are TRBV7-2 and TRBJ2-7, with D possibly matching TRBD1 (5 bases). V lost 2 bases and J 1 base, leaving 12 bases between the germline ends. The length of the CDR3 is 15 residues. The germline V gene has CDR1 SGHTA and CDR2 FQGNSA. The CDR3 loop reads CASSLRGKESYEQYF. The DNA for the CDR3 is TGTGCCAGCAGCTTAAGGGGTAAAGAGTCCTACGAGCAGTACTTC. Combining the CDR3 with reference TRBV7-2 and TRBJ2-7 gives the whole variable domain GAGVSQSPSNKVTEKGKDVELRCDPISGHTALYWYRQSLGQGLEFLIYFQGNSAPDKSGLPSDRFSAERTGGSVSTLTIQRTQQEDSAVYLCASSLRGKESYEQYFGPGTRLTVT.

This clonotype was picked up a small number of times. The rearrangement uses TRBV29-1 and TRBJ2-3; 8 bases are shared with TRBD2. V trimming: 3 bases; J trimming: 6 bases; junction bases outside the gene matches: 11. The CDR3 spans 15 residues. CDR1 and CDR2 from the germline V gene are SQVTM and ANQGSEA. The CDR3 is CSVDDSREGPDTQYF. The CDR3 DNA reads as TGCAGCGTTGATGACTCCCGGGAGGGCCCCGATACGCAGTATTTT.

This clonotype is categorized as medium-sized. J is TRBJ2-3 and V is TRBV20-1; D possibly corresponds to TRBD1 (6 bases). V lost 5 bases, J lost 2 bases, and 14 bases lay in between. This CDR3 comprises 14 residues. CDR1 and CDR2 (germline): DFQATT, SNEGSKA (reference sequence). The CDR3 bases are TGCAGTGCTGCAGGACAGCCTCTCACAGATACGCAGTATTTT. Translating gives CSAAGQPLTDTQYF.

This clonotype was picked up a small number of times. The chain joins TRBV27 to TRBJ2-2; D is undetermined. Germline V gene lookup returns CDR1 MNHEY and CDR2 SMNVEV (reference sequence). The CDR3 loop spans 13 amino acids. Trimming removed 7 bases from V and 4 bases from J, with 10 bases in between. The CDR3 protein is CASIDEVTGELFF. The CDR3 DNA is TGTGCCAGCATTGATGAGGTCACCGGGGAGCTGTTTTTT.

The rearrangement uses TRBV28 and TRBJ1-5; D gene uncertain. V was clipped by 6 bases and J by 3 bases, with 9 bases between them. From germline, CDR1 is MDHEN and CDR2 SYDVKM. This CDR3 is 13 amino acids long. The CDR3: CASRKGANQPQHF. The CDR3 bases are TGTGCCAGCAGGAAGGGAGCCAATCAGCCCCAGCATTTT.

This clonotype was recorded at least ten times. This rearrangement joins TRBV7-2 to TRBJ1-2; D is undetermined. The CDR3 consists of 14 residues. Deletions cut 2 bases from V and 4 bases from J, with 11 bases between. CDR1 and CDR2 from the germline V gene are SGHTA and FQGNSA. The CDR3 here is CASSLRTETYGYTF. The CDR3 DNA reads TGTGCCAGCAGCTTACGAACAGAAACCTATGGCTACACCTTC.

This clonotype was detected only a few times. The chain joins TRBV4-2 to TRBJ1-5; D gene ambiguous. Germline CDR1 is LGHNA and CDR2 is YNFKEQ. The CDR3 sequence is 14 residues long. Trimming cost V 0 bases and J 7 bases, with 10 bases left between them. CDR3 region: CASSQEKVRQPQHF. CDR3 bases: TGTGCCAGCAGCCAAGAAAAGGTTCGGCAGCCCCAGCATTTT.

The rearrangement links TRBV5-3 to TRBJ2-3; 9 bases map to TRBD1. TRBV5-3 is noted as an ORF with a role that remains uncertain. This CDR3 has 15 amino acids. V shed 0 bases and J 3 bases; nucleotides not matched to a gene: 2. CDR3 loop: CARSLGDRVTDTQYF. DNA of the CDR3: TGTGCCAGAAGCTTGGGGGACAGGGTAACAGATACGCAGTATTTT.

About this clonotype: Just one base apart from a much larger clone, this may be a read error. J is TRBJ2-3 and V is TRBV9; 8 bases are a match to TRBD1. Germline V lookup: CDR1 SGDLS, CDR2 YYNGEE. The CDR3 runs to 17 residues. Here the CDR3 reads CASSSGTGSPSTDTQNF. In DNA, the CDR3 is TGTGCCAGCAGCTCTGGGACAGGCTCTCCTAGCACAGATACGCAGAATTTT.

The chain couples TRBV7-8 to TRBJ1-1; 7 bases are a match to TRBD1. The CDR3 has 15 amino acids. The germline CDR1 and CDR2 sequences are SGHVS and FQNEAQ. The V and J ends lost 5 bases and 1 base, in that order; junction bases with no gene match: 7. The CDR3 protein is CASSVDYRGNTEAFF. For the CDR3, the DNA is TGTGCCAGCAGCGTAGACTACAGGGGGAACACTGAAGCTTTCTTT.

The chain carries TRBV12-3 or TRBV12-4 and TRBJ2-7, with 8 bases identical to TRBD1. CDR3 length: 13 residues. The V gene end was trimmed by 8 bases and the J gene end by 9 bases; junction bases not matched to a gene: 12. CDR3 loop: CASGDRINPPQYF. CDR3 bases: TGTGCCAGCGGGGACAGGATAAATCCCCCGCAGTACTTC.